This TCR beta chain was recorded in a study of PD-1 blockade in mismatch repair-deficient tumors. Whole-study context: Enrolled about 2013-2016, patients had progressing, pretreated mismatch repair-deficient cancers of approximately 13 types.

Assay: immunoSEQ multiplex PCR; the TCRdb copy retains only in-frame clones and omits some. The top ten hold 5% to 7% of the sample, which has roughly 79,000 clones, 80% to 90% seen once. Study-level findings and limits: Tumor-resident clones, often undetectable pretreatment in blood, expanded then contracted after pembrolizumab.

Of note for this clone: Its matching antigen is unknown.

The receptor was derived from an adult with mismatch repair-deficient cancer. The sequences come from peripheral blood, collected 44 weeks after starting pembrolizumab.

The DNA of the CDR3 is TGTGCCAGCAGACCCCTAGGACAGGGGGCAGTAGGCACTGAAGCTTTCTTT. It codes for CASRPLGQGAVGTEAFF. This chain uses TRBV2 with TRBJ1-1; 11 bases align to TRBD1. The CDR3 extends over 17 amino acids. The V gene's germline CDR1 is SNHLY and CDR2 FYNNEI. V gave up 6 bases and J gave up 4 bases; unmatched junction bases: 13.